A single sample is the source of the 10 T cell receptor beta chains below, sequenced in a study of blood T cell repertoires in COVID-19. The repertoire was sequenced with immunoSEQ multiplex PCR; TCRdb's copy has only in-frame clones and lacks some. The repertoire includes 72,000 or so clones, about 90% of them detected once, and 5.8% sits in the top ten. Sequences were obtained from peripheral blood. These receptors were obtained from a man aged 50 or older with active COVID-19.

The rearrangement uses TRBV24-1 and TRBJ2-2; 10 bases match TRBD2. V was pared by 6 bases and J by 5 bases, with 5 bases of the junction left unmatched. Germline assignment: CDR1 KGHDR and CDR2 SFDVKD. This CDR3 is 15 amino acids long. CDR3: CATSLAGGGTGELFF. The CDR3 DNA reads as TGTGCCACCAGTTTAGCGGGAGGAGGTACCGGGGAGCTGTTTTTT.

The chain employs TRBV14 and TRBJ2-7, with 8 bases fitting TRBD2. The germline V gene has CDR1 SGHDN and CDR2 FVKESK. The trim removed 4 bases at V and 0 bases at J, leaving 5 bases unmatched. This CDR3 contains 15 residues. The CDR3 is CASSLSGGLSYEQYF. Written as DNA, the CDR3 is TGTGCCAGCAGCCTCTCGGGGGGGCTCTCCTACGAGCAGTACTTC.

The V and J genes are TRBV6-5 and TRBJ2-7, with TRBD2 as a possible D gene (5 bases). V gave up 5 bases and J gave up 6 bases, with 14 bases separating them. The CDR3 spans 13 residues. The V gene's germline CDR1 is MNHEY and CDR2 SVGAGI. Here the CDR3 reads CASSRFEGSEQYF. The CDR3 bases are TGTGCCAGCAGTCGCTTCGAGGGTTCCGAGCAGTACTTC.

The table lists this clone with a few counts. The chain recombines TRBV11-3 with TRBJ2-4; TRBD1 aligns across 8 bases. Trimming removed 5 bases from V and 3 bases from J; junction bases left unmatched: 9. This CDR3 contains 16 residues. Germline CDR1 SGHNT, CDR2 YENEEA. CDR3 nucleotide sequence: TGTGCCAGCAGCGGACCAGACAGGGGTGGCAAAAACATTCAGTACTTC. As protein: CASSGPDRGGKNIQYF.

The chain combines TRBV15 with TRBJ1-1; 8 bases are a match to TRBD1. V shed 8 bases and J 4 bases; nucleotides not matched to a gene: 6. The germline CDR1 and CDR2 sequences are LNHNV and YYDKDF (reference sequence). The CDR3 contains 13 residues. The DNA for the CDR3 is TGTGCCACCGGACGTCAGGGGGCCACTGAAGCTTTCTTT. It yields the protein CATGRQGATEAFF.

The CDR3, as DNA: TGTGCCACCAGCAGAGGGGGCCTGGGACAGCCCTTGAACACTGAAGCTTTCTTT. It is translated as CATSRGGLGQPLNTEAFF. This sequence joins TRBV15 and TRBJ1-1; the match to TRBD1 covers 7 bases. The CDR3 is 18 residues long. V shed 1 base, J shed 0 bases, and the junction held 11 bases outside the gene matches. CDR1 is LNHNV, CDR2 YYDKDF, per germline (reference sequence).

This clone was counted a few times. The chain has TRBV13 and TRBJ2-1; D ambiguous. CDR1 PRHDT and CDR2 FYEKMQ come from the germline V gene (reference sequence). This CDR3 has 12 amino acids. Trimming removed 5 bases from V and 9 bases from J, with 11 bases in between. The CDR3: CASSLVAGEQFF. Here the CDR3 DNA reads TGTGCCAGCAGCCTCGTGGCTGGTGAGCAGTTCTTC.

The chain carries TRBV13 and TRBJ2-7; 12 bases fit TRBD2. Looked up from germline, CDR1 is PRHDT and CDR2 is FYEKMQ (reference sequence). V was clipped by 5 bases and J by 4 bases; unmatched bases: 6. CDR3 length: 15 amino acids. For the CDR3, the DNA is TGTGCCAGCAGCCGAACTAGCGGGGGGTCATACGAGCAGTACTTC. Its protein product is CASSRTSGGSYEQYF.

The genes are TRBV24-1 and TRBJ2-2; perhaps TRBD2 as D (5 bases). This CDR3 is built from 15 residues. The V gene's germline CDR1 is KGHDR and CDR2 SFDVKD. The V end was cut by 5 bases, the J end by 2 bases, with 11 bases between. The CDR3 is CATSADGDNTGELFF. The CDR3 DNA follows: TGTGCCACCAGTGCAGACGGGGATAACACCGGGGAGCTGTTTTTT.

This CDR3 reads CAWSVRFGQGNQETQYF. The CDR3 nucleotides read TGTGCCTGGAGTGTACGATTCGGACAGGGTAACCAAGAGACCCAGTACTTC. The rearrangement uses TRBV30 and TRBJ2-5; TRBD1 agrees at 8 bases. This CDR3 has 17 residues. Germline V gene lookup returns CDR1 GTSNPN and CDR2 SVGIG (reference sequence). The V and J ends lost 0 bases and 0 bases, in that order; junction bases with no gene match: 9.